This TCR beta chain was documented in a study of T cell repertoires in cytomegalovirus infection. On the study more broadly: Public TCR beta signatures marked donors with CMV infection and the matching HLA.

Each CDR3 protein gets one entry after TCRdb re-called the reads with MiXCR. The sample records around 740,000 distinct CDR3 sequences, 35% being singletons. This clonotype has at least ten counts. Its antigen remains unidentified. Study-wide findings and caveats: HLA-C-restricted CMV-specific TCR beta clonotypes prevailed in the ex vivo response.

The CDR3 loop spans 14 amino acids. The ends were cut back, 2 bases at V and 2 bases at J, with 8 bases in the middle. Germline V gives CDR1 SGHTA, CDR2 FQGNSA. The clonotype originates from a human donor in good health (CMV status not recorded). Some clones in this sample may be carry-over from other donors' samples. Input material: PBMCs. This rearrangement joins TRBV7-2 to TRBJ2-3, with D possibly matching TRBD2 (6 bases). The CDR3 nucleotides read TGTGCCAGCAGCTTAACTAGCACCACAGATACGCAGTATTTT. Translation gives CASSLTSTTDTQYF.